This TCR beta chain was identified in a study of blood T cell repertoires in COVID-19. The CDR3 has 16 residues. Losses at the gene ends were 5 bases for V and 4 bases for J; bases not matched to a gene: 13. Germline-derived CDR1 and CDR2 are SGHVS and FNYEAQ. This clone has more than one count but fewer than ten. Data came from immunoSEQ multiplex PCR; TCRdb stores just in-frame clones and leaves some out. Among some 80,000 clones listed, approximately 84% were seen once. The material sequenced was peripheral blood. This clonotype was sampled from a man in his sixties with active or convalescent COVID-19. The chain couples TRBV7-6 to TRBJ1-2; TRBD1 matches at 7 bases. The CDR3 here is CASSPSSRDSGYGYTF. DNA of the CDR3: TGTGCCAGCAGCCCTAGTTCCAGGGACAGTGGCTATGGCTACACCTTC.